This is a list of T cell receptor beta chains from one sample in a study of T cell responses to AZD1222 COVID-19 vaccine. Using immunoSEQ multiplex PCR, the repertoire was profiled, and TCRdb retains in-frame clones only, with some absent. The sample includes about 160,000 clones, 89% of them seen just once. The sample in question was peripheral blood, obtained on day 0 of AZD1222 vaccination. The receptors originated from an adult in good health. CDR3s include the opening cysteine and the closing phenylalanine or tryptophan. A D gene is named only where the DNA matches it firmly. Clone size is stated in some rows and not others, as once, few, many or a class when expanded.

TRBV6-5,-,TRBJ2-7,13,-,TGTGCCAGCAGCGAGGGGCGGGTGTACGAGCAGTACTTC,CASSEGRVYEQYF
TRBV30,-,TRBJ2-1,15,-,TGTGCCCGCAAAAGGGGGGGGCTTTGGTCCGATGAGCAGTTCTTC,CARKRGGLWSDEQFF
TRBV2,-,TRBJ2-5,13,-,TGTACCCTAAGTAAAACGAGAATAGAGACCCAGTACTTC,CTLSKTRIETQYF
TRBV3-1/TRBV3-2,-,TRBJ1-5,13,-,TGTGCCAGCAGCCTGGACAGTTCCCAGCCCCAGCATTTT,CASSLDSSQPQHF
TRBV14,-,TRBJ1-1,14,once,TGTGCCAGCAGCCAAGACCAATGGGGGGTTGAAGCTTTCTTT,CASSQDQWGVEAFF
TRBV19,TRBD1,TRBJ2-1,15,-,TGTGCCAGTAGTGTTGACAGGGGGCCGGGCAATGAGCAGTTCTTC,CASSVDRGPGNEQFF
TRBV28,TRBD1,TRBJ2-1,14,-,TGTGCCAGCAAGGGGACAGGGGATTTGAATGAGCAGTTCTTC,CASKGTGDLNEQFF
TRBV3-1/TRBV3-2,-,TRBJ1-2,14,-,TGTGCCAGCAGCCCCCTCGGGACTAACTATGGCTACACCTTC,CASSPLGTNYGYTF
TRBV11-3,TRBD1,TRBJ1-3,16,-,TGTGCCAGCAGCCCAGCGGACAGGGTGTTCGGAAACACCATATATTTT,CASSPADRVFGNTIYF
TRBV6-2/TRBV6-3,-,TRBJ1-6,20,-,TGTGCCAGCAGTTACGCCCGGGACCTTTCGATAAGTTCCTATAATTCACCCCTCCACTTT,CASSYARDLSISSYNSPLHF
TRBV6-2/TRBV6-3,TRBD2,TRBJ2-5,16,-,TGTGCCAGCAGCCCCCCCCTAGCGGGAGCTCAAGAGACCCAGTACTTC,CASSPPLAGAQETQYF
TRBV5-1,-,TRBJ1-1,14,once,TGCGCCAGCAGCCAAGGTGGATCAAACACTGAAGCTTTCTTT,CASSQGGSNTEAFF
TRBV6-5,-,TRBJ1-1,14,-,TGTGCCAGCAGGGGACAATACAGGAACACTGAAGCTTTCTTT,CASRGQYRNTEAFF
TRBV24-1,TRBD1,TRBJ1-2,14,-,TGTGCCACCAGTAAATCCGGGACAGCCTATGGCTACACCTTC,CATSKSGTAYGYTF
TRBV5-4,TRBD1,TRBJ1-1,15,once,TGTGCCAGCAGCCTACTGGACAGGCTGAACACTGAAGCTTTCTTT,CASSLLDRLNTEAFF
TRBV6-2/TRBV6-3,TRBD1,TRBJ1-1,17,-,TGTGCCAGCAGTTACAGGTTAACCGGGACAGAGAACACTGAAGCTTTCTTT,CASSYRLTGTENTEAFF
TRBV6-2/TRBV6-3,-,TRBJ1-5,19,-,TGTGCCAGCAGTTACTCCACCCGAAGGAGGGCGCCTCGGGATCAGCCCCAGCATTTT,CASSYSTRRRAPRDQPQHF
TRBV7-3,-,TRBJ2-5,12,few,TGTGCCAGCAGCCTTCGTGGGGAGACCCAGTACTTC,CASSLRGETQYF
TRBV29-1,-,TRBJ2-1,13,once,TGCAGCGTTGAACAGCGCTCCTACAATGAGCAGTTCTTC,CSVEQRSYNEQFF
TRBV6-5,TRBD2,TRBJ2-7,15,-,TGTGCCAGCAAACTGGGACTAGCGGGAGCCCACGAGCAGTACTTC,CASKLGLAGAHEQYF
TRBV4-1,TRBD2,TRBJ2-3,17,-,TGCGCCAGCAGTAACGCCGGCGGAAGCGGGAGGGTAGATACGCAGTATTTT,CASSNAGGSGRVDTQYF
TRBV7-8,TRBD1,TRBJ1-1,20,-,TGTGCCAGCAGCTTAGTCTTATACAGGGGGCCTACCCCCCTAAACACTGAAGCTTTCTTT,CASSLVLYRGPTPLNTEAFF
TRBV20-1,-,TRBJ1-1,11,-,TGCAGTGGGACGGAGAACACTGAAGCTTTCTTT,CSGTENTEAFF
TRBV9,-,TRBJ1-2,14,-,TGTGCCAGCAGCCCGACAGACAGGAACTATGGCTACACCTTC,CASSPTDRNYGYTF
TRBV7-3,-,TRBJ2-3,15,-,TGTGCCAGCAGCTTAGGCGCGGGAATCACAGATACGCAGTATTTT,CASSLGAGITDTQYF
TRBV6-5,-,TRBJ1-5,13,-,TGTGCCAGCTTCGACAGACGAGGTCAGCCCCAGCATTTT,CASFDRRGQPQHF
TRBV11-2,TRBD2,TRBJ2-7,15,-,TGTGCCAGCAGCTTACGAGCGGGGACTTCCTACGAGCAGTACTTC,CASSLRAGTSYEQYF
TRBV19,-,TRBJ1-4,14,-,TGTGCCAGTAGTGGTTGGGACACCGCGGAAAAACTGTTTTTT,CASSGWDTAEKLFF
TRBV4-3,-,TRBJ1-6,15,-,TGCGCCAGCAGCCGGCTGGACATCTATAATTCACCCCTCCACTTT,CASSRLDIYNSPLHF
TRBV4-2,TRBD2,TRBJ2-1,15,-,TGTGCCAGCAGAGATTCTAGCGGGAGTGTCAATGAGCAGTTCTTC,CASRDSSGSVNEQFF
TRBV13,TRBD2,TRBJ2-5,15,-,TGTGCCAGCAGCCCTGGACTAGCGGGAAGGGGGACCCAGTACTTC,CASSPGLAGRGTQYF
TRBV3-1/TRBV3-2,-,TRBJ2-7,15,-,TGTGCCAGCAGCCACCAACAGGATATCCCGTACGAGCAGTACTTC,CASSHQQDIPYEQYF
TRBV27,TRBD1,TRBJ1-2,15,-,TGTGCCAGTGCTTTGGGGGACAGTGCCTTCTATGGCTACACCTTC,CASALGDSAFYGYTF
TRBV6-5,-,TRBJ1-2,14,-,TGTGCCAGCCGTAAGGGGACGGCCAACTATGGCTACACCTTC,CASRKGTANYGYTF
TRBV7-2,TRBD2,TRBJ2-1,15,-,TGTGCCAGCAGCTCACGACTAGCGGGGGGGCTCGAGCAGTTCTTC,CASSSRLAGGLEQFF
TRBV28,-,TRBJ1-2,13,once,TGTGCCAGCAGCCGCAATGGACCGGGCGGCTACACCTTC,CASSRNGPGGYTF
TRBV11-3,-,TRBJ2-7,16,-,TGTGCCAGCAGGACGTGTTGGTCGGCAGACTCCTACGAGCAGTACTTC,CASRTCWSADSYEQYF